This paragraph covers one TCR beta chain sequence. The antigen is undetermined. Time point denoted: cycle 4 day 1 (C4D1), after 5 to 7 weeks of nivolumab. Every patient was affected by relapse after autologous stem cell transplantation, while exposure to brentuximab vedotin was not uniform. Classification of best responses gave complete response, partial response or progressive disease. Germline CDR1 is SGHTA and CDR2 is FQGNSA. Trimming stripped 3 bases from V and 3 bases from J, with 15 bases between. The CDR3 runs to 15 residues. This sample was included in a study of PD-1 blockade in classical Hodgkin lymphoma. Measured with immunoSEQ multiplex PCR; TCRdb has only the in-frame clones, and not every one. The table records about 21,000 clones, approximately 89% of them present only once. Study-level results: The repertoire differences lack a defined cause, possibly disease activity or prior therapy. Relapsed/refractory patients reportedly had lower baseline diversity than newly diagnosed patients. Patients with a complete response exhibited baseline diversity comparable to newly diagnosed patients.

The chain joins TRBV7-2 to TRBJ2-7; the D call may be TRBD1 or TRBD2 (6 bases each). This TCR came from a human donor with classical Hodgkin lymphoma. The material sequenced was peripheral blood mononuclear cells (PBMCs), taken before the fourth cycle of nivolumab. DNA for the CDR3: TGTGCCAGCAGCTTGGGTCCGGGGGCGGTCTACGAGCAGTACTTC. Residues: CASSLGPGAVYEQYF. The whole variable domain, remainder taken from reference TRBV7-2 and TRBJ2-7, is GAGVSQSPSNKVTEKGKDVELRCDPISGHTALYWYRQSLGQGLEFLIYFQGNSAPDKSGLPSDRFSAERTGGSVSTLTIQRTQQEDSAVYLCASSLGPGAVYEQYFGPGTRLTVT.